This T cell receptor beta chain stems from a study of blood T cell repertoires in COVID-19. In the study overall: COVID-19 samples from acute and convalescent phases originated in the United States, Italy and Spain. PBMCs, B-cell-depleted T cells, or T cells provided the cDNA or gDNA that made up the material.

Authors' analysis steps: Estimates of nucleated cell counts were drawn from the amplification of reference gene primers. The method was immunoSEQ multiplex PCR; TCRdb's version includes in-frame clones alone and lacks a portion of them. V and J calls and clone size are those listed in that table; D and trimming were worked out from the DNA. The table has fewer than 40,000 clones, 60% to 85% seen once. Germline CDR1 and CDR2: KGHSH and LQKENI. The CDR3 loop spans 16 amino acids. The germline V and J ends were trimmed by 1 base and 8 bases, with 17 bases remaining between them. The V and J genes are TRBV18 and TRBJ1-4, with D unresolved. This clonotype was sampled from a man aged 55 to 70 with active COVID-19. The sample consisted of peripheral blood. In DNA form, the CDR3 reads TGTGCCAGCTCACCACGGGCAGGCTTGGAGGTCGAAAAACTGTTTTTT. Amino acid sequence: CASSPRAGLEVEKLFF.